This T cell receptor (beta chain) comes out of a study of a mutant IDH1 vaccine in newly diagnosed glioma. Overall study context: Receipt of radiotherapy, temozolomide, or both preceded the study, and most received both.

Trimming shortened V by 5 bases and J by 5 bases, and 15 bases separated the two germline ends. Germline V gives CDR1 LNHDA, CDR2 SQIVND (reference sequence). The length of the CDR3 is 15 residues. The table came from immunoSEQ multiplex PCR; TCRdb's copy has only in-frame clones and leaves some out. Of about 98,000 clones detected, around nine tenths appear once; the ten largest clones hold around 0.6%. The time point: baseline, week 1 (first vaccination visit). Regarding treatment: pre-vaccination baseline after standard-of-care therapy. Every donor had a new WHO grade 3 or 4 astrocytoma that was IDH1-mutant, with loss of nuclear ATRX. This clone was observed a single time.

The chain carries TRBV19 and TRBJ2-2; D ambiguous. The source of this sequence is a woman aged 45 to 65 with glioma. The sequencing here drew on PBMCs, taken from a glioma patient treated with radiotherapy, temozolomide or both. DNA for the CDR3: TGTGCCAGTAGTTCTTCACCAAGTCGGACCGGGGAGCTGTTTTTT. Its protein product is CASSSSPSRTGELFF.